This T cell receptor beta chain was captured by sequencing in a study of control samples from healthy donors and cancer patients. Method: immunoSEQ multiplex PCR; TCRdb's copy keeps in-frame clones and lacks some. The table records 150,000 or so clones, roughly 93% of them present only once. The CDR3 consists of 13 residues. Trimming cost V 3 bases and J 4 bases, with 12 bases left between them. Germline V gene lookup returns CDR1 SQVTM and CDR2 ANQGSEA. This clonotype originated in a man in his late teens or twenties in good health. The chain recombines TRBV29-1 with TRBJ1-1; D unclear. The material sequenced was blood. The chain's CDR3 is CSVDSYGGTEAFF. The CDR3 coding sequence is TGCAGCGTTGATTCGTACGGAGGCACTGAAGCTTTCTTT.